This T cell receptor beta chain was obtained from a study of T-cell reconstitution after alpha-beta-depleted transplantation in children. Unique molecular identifiers were used to barcode this TCRbeta library. TCRdb analysed the PCR reads with MiXCR anew, one entry per CDR3 protein. Of 350,000 to 450,000 distinct CDR3 sequences detected, 20% appear once; the ten largest clones hold 3.8%. This clonotype was recorded many times. The sequence was collected from a human donor who donated a stem cell graft to a child with acute myeloid leukemia. The material sequenced was PBMCs from the stem cell graft donor, taken from the stem cell graft.

CDR3 region: CATSGRDETVDTQYF. CDR3 DNA sequence: TGTGCCACCAGTGGCCGGGACGAGACAGTAGATACGCAGTATTTT. This chain connects TRBV24-1 to TRBJ2-3; D could derive from TRBD1 or TRBD2 (5 bases each). This CDR3 is 15 amino acids long. The V gene's germline CDR1 is KGHDR and CDR2 SFDVKD. V was pared by 5 bases and J by 5 bases, with 16 bases between.